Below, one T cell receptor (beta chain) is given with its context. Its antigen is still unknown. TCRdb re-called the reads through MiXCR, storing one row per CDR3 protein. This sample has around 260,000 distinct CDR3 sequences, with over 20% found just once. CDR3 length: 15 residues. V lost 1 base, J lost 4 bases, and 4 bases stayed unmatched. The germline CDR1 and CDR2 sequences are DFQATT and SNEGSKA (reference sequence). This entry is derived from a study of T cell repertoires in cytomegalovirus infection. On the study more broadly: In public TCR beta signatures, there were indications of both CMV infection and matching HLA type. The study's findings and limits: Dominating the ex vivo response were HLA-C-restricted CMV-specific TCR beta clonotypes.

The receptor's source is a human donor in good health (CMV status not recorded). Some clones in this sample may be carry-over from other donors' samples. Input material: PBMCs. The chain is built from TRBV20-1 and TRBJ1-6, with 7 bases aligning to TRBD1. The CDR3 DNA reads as TGCAGTGCTAGAGCCCCGGGACAGTATAATTCACCCCTCCACTTT. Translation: CSARAPGQYNSPLHF.